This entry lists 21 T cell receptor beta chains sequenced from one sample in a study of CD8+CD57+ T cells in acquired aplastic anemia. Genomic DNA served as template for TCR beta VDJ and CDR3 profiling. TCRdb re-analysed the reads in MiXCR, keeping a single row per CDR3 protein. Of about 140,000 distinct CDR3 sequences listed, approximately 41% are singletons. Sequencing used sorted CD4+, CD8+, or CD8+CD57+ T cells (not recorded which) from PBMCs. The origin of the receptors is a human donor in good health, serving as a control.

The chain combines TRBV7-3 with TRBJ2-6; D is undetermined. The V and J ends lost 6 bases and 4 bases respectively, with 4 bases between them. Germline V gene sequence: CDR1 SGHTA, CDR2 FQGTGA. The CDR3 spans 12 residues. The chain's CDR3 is CASREGANVLTF. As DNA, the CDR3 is TGTGCCAGCAGGGAGGGGGCCAACGTCCTGACTTTC. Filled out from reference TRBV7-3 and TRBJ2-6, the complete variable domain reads GAGVSQTPSNKVTEKGKYVELRCDPISGHTALYWYRQSLGQGPEFLIYFQGTGAADDSGLPNDRFFAVRPEGSVSTLKIQRTERGDSAVYLCASREGANVLTFGAGSRLTVL.

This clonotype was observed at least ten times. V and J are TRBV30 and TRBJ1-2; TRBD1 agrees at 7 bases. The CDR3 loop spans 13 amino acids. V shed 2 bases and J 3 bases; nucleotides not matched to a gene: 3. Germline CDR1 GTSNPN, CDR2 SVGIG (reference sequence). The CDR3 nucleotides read TGTGCCTGGAGTCGAGACAGGGACTATGGCTACACCTTC. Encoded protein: CAWSRDRDYGYTF.

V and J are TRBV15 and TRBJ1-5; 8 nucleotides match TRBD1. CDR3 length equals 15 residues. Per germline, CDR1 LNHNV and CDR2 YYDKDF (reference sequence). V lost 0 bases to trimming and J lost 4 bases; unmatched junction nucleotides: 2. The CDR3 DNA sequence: TGTGCCACCAGCAGAGACAGGGGGCAGAATCAGCCCCAGCATTTT. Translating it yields CATSRDRGQNQPQHF. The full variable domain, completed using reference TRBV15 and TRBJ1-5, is DAMVIQNPRYQVTQFGKPVTLSCSQTLNHNVMYWYQQKSSQAPKLLFHYYDKDFNNEADTPDNFQSRRPNTSFCFLDIRSPGLGDTAMYLCATSRDRGQNQPQHFGDGTRLSIL.

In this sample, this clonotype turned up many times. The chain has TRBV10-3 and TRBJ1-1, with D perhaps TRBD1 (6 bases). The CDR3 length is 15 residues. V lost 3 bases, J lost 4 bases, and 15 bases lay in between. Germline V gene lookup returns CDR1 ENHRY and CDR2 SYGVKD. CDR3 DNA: TGTGCCATCAGTGACCCAACCCAACAGGGCACTGAAGCTTTCTTT. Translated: CAISDPTQQGTEAFF.

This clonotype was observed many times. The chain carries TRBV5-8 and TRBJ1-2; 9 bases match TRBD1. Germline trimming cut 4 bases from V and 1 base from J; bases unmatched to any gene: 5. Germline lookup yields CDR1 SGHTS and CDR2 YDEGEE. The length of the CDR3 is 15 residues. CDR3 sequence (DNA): TGTGCCAGCAGCCCTGGACAGGGGCATAACTATGGCTACACCTTC. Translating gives CASSPGQGHNYGYTF.

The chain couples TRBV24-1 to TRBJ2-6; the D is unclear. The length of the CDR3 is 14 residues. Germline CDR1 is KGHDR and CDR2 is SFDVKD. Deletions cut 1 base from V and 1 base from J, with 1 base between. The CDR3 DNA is TGTGCCACCAGTGATTTATCTGGGGCCAACGTCCTGACTTTC. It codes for CATSDLSGANVLTF.

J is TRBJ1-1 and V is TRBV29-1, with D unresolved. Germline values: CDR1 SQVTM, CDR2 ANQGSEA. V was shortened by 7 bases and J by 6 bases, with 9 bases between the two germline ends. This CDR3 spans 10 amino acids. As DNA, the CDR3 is TGCAGCGCGGTCGGGGCTGAAGCTTTCTTT. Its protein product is CSAVGAEAFF. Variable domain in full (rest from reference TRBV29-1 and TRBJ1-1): SAVISQKPSRDICQRGTSLTIQCQVDSQVTMMFWYRQQPGQSLTLIATANQGSEATYESGFVIDKFPISRPNLTFSTLTVSNMSPEDSSIYLCSAVGAEAFFGQGTRLTVV.

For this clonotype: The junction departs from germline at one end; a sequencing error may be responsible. CDR3 loop: CASSRADGEAFF. CDR3 in DNA: TGTGCCTCCAGCAGAGCAGACGGGGAAGCTTTCTTT. The chain couples TRBV15 to TRBJ1-1, with D uncertain. The CDR3 has 12 residues. CDR1 is LNHNV and CDR2 is YYDKDF in the germline V gene (reference sequence).

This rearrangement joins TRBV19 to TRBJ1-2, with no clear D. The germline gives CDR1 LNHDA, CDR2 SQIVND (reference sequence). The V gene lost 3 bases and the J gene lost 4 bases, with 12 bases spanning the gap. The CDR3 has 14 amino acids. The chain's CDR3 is CASSIGKLRYGYTF. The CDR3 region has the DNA TGTGCCAGTAGTATTGGCAAACTGCGCTATGGCTACACCTTC. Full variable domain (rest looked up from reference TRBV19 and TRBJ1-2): DGGITQSPKYLFRKEGQNVTLSCEQNLNHDAMYWYRQDPGQGLRLIYYSQIVNDFQKGDIAEGYSVSREKKESFPLTVTSAQKNPTAFYLCASSIGKLRYGYTFGSGTRLTVV.

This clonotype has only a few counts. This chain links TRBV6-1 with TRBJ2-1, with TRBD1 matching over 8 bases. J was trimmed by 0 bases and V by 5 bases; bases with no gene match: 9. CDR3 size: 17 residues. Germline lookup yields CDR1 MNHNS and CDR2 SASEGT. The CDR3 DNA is TGTGCCAGCAGTCCCGGGGACAGGAGGACCTCCTACAATGAGCAGTTCTTC. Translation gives CASSPGDRRTSYNEQFF.

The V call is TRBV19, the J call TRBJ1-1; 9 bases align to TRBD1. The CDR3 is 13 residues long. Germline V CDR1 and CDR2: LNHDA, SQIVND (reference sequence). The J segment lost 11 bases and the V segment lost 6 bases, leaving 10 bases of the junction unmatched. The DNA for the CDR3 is TGTGCCAGTAGCTTAACCGGGACAGGGTTCGCTTTCTTT. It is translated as CASSLTGTGFAFF.

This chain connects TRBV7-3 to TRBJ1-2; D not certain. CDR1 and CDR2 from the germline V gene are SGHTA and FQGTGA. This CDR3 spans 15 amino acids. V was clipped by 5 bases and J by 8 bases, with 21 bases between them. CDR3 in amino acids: CASSPRREGLGGYTF. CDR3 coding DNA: TGTGCCAGCAGCCCCCGTCGGGAGGGTCTGGGCGGCTACACCTTC.

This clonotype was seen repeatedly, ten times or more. This chain's CDR3 is CASSRTSGGGADTQYF. The CDR3 DNA is TGTGCCAGCAGCAGGACTAGCGGGGGGGGGGCAGATACGCAGTATTTT. The chain combines TRBV6-1 with TRBJ2-3; 15 positions agree with TRBD2. Looked up from germline, CDR1 is MNHNS and CDR2 is SASEGT. V lost 6 bases to trimming and J lost 4 bases; unmatched junction nucleotides: 5. The CDR3 spans 16 residues.

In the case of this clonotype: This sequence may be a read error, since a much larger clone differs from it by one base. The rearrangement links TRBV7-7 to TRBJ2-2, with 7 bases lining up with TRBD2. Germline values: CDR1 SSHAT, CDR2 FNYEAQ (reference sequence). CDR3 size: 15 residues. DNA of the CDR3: TGTGCCAGCAGCCCAAGTCTCTCGCACAGCGGGGAGCTGCTTTTT. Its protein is CASSPSLSHSGELLF.

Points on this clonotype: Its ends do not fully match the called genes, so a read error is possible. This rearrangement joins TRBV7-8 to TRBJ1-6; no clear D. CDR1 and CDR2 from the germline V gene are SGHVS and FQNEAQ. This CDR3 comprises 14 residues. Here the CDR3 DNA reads TGTGCCAGCAGCTTAAGTACCACCATGGGGTTATTACGCTTT. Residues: CASSLSTTMGLLRF.

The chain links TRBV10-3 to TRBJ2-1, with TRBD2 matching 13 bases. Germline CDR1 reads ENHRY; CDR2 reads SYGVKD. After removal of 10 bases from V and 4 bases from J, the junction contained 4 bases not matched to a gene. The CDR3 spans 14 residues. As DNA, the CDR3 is TGTGCCACTCGGACTAGCGGGAGATACAATGAGCAGTTCTTC. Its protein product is CATRTSGRYNEQFF.

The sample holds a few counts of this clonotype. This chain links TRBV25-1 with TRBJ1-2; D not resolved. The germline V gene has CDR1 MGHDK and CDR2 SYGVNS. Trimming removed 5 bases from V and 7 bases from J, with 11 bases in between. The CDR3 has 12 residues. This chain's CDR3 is CASSRGLGGYTF. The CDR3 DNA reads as TGTGCCAGCAGTAGAGGGTTGGGTGGCTACACCTTC.

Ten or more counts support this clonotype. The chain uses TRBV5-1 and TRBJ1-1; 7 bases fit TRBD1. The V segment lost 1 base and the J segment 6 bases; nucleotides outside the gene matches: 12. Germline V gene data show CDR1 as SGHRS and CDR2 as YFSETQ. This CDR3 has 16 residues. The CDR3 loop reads CASSLIRHTQGAEAFF. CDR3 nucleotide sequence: TGCGCCAGCAGCTTGATCCGTCACACGCAGGGGGCTGAAGCTTTCTTT.

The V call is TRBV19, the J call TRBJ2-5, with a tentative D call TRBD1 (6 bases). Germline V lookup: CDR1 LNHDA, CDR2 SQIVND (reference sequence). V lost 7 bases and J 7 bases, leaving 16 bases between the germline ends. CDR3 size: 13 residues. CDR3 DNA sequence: TGTGCCAGTAAAAGGGACACCGAGGGGACCCAGTACTTC. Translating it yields CASKRDTEGTQYF.

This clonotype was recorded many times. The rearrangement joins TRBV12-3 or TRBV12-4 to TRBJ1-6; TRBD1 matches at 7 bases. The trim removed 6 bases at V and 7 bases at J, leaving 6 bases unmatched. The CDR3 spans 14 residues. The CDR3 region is CASSPGQENSPLHF. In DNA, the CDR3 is TGTGCCAGCAGCCCTGGACAGGAGAATTCACCCCTCCACTTT.

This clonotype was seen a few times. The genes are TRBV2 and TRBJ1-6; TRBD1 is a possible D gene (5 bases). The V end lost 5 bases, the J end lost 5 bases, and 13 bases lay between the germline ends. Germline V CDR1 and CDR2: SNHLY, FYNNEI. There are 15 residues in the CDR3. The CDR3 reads CASSLGTENNSPLHF. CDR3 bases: TGTGCCAGCAGTTTGGGGACCGAAAATAATTCACCCCTCCACTTT.